These T cell receptor beta chains were read from a single sample in a study of Ad26.COV2.S vaccination and SARS-CoV-2 variants. Here immunoSEQ multiplex PCR was the method, and the copy in TCRdb shows in-frame clones only, minus some. In the table there are 410,000 or so clones, approximately 90% of which are singletons. This material consisted of peripheral blood, taken in a trial of Ad26.COV2.S vaccine versus placebo. Source of these receptors: a person between 18 and 65 years old who received the Ad26.COV2.S COVID-19 vaccine or a placebo. Each CDR3 is given with its conserved first and last residue. The order of the fields is clone size, D gene, J gene, V gene, CDR3 protein, CDR3 DNA. The D gene is left open where the match is weak. Rows may omit the clone size; those that give it use once, few, many or a size class.

clone_size: once
d_call: TRBD1
j_call: TRBJ1-6
v_call: TRBV16
cdr3_aa: CASSRRGQGNSPLHF
cdr3_nt: TGTGCCAGCAGCCGGAGAGGACAGGGTAATTCACCCCTCCACTTT

clone_size: -
d_call: -
j_call: TRBJ2-7
v_call: TRBV5-1
cdr3_aa: CASSPEITNYEQYF
cdr3_nt: TGCGCCAGCAGCCCTGAAATTACAAATTACGAGCAGTACTTC

clone_size: -
d_call: -
j_call: TRBJ2-3
v_call: TRBV4-3
cdr3_aa: CASSQDKGSDTQYF
cdr3_nt: TGCGCCAGCAGCCAAGATAAGGGGTCAGATACGCAGTATTTT

clone_size: once
d_call: TRBD2
j_call: TRBJ2-3
v_call: TRBV7-8
cdr3_aa: CASSLAAGGPGTDTQYF
cdr3_nt: TGTGCCAGCAGCTTAGCAGCGGGGGGGCCCGGCACAGATACGCAGTATTTT

clone_size: -
d_call: -
j_call: TRBJ2-5
v_call: TRBV29-1
cdr3_aa: CSVATVTSPQETQYF
cdr3_nt: TGCAGCGTTGCCACCGTAACCTCTCCCCAAGAGACCCAGTACTTC

clone_size: -
d_call: -
j_call: TRBJ2-1
v_call: TRBV6-5
cdr3_aa: CASSWEGARGEQFF
cdr3_nt: TGTGCCAGCAGTTGGGAGGGGGCAAGGGGTGAGCAGTTCTTC

clone_size: once
d_call: TRBD1
j_call: TRBJ1-4
v_call: TRBV4-3
cdr3_aa: CASSQDGTENEKLFF
cdr3_nt: TGCGCCAGCAGCCAAGACGGGACAGAGAATGAAAAACTGTTTTTT

clone_size: -
d_call: TRBD1
j_call: TRBJ2-4
v_call: TRBV28
cdr3_aa: CAISLTGANLAKNIQYF
cdr3_nt: TGTGCCATCTCCCTGACAGGGGCCAACCTAGCCAAAAACATTCAGTACTTC

clone_size: -
d_call: TRBD2
j_call: TRBJ2-7
v_call: TRBV6-5
cdr3_aa: CASSYSYGTSSYEQYF
cdr3_nt: TGTGCCAGCAGTTACTCGTACGGGACTAGCTCCTACGAGCAGTACTTC

clone_size: -
d_call: -
j_call: TRBJ2-5
v_call: TRBV10-2
cdr3_aa: CASSVVNYQETQYF
cdr3_nt: TGCGCCAGCAGTGTTGTTAACTACCAAGAGACCCAGTACTTC

clone_size: -
d_call: -
j_call: TRBJ2-4
v_call: TRBV7-8
cdr3_aa: CASSDEGAKNIQYF
cdr3_nt: TGTGCCAGCAGCGACGAGGGGGCCAAAAACATTCAGTACTTC

clone_size: -
d_call: -
j_call: TRBJ1-4
v_call: TRBV7-9
cdr3_aa: CASSLLDRAEKLFF
cdr3_nt: TGTGCCAGCAGCTTATTGGACAGAGCTGAAAAACTGTTTTTT

clone_size: -
d_call: TRBD2
j_call: TRBJ2-3
v_call: TRBV15
cdr3_aa: CATSRRLGLAGGTDTQYF
cdr3_nt: TGTGCCACCAGCAGAAGGTTGGGACTAGCGGGGGGCACAGATACGCAGTATTTT

clone_size: -
d_call: TRBD2
j_call: TRBJ2-7
v_call: TRBV5-1
cdr3_aa: CASSARGTYEQYF
cdr3_nt: TGCGCCAGCAGCGCGCGGGGGACCTACGAGCAGTACTTC

clone_size: -
d_call: TRBD1
j_call: TRBJ1-1
v_call: TRBV10-3
cdr3_aa: CAISVQGVDTEAFF
cdr3_nt: TGTGCCATCAGTGTCCAGGGGGTGGACACTGAAGCTTTCTTT

clone_size: -
d_call: -
j_call: TRBJ1-4
v_call: TRBV7-9
cdr3_aa: CASSFVRTSNEKLFF
cdr3_nt: TGTGCCAGCAGCTTTGTAAGGACCTCTAATGAAAAACTGTTTTTT

clone_size: -
d_call: -
j_call: TRBJ1-2
v_call: TRBV3-1/TRBV3-2
cdr3_aa: CASSGGSGYTF
cdr3_nt: TGTGCCAGCAGTGGGGGCAGTGGCTACACCTTC

clone_size: -
d_call: -
j_call: TRBJ1-5
v_call: TRBV19
cdr3_aa: CASSWDNNQPQHF
cdr3_nt: TGTGCCAGTAGTTGGGACAACAATCAGCCCCAGCATTTT

clone_size: -
d_call: -
j_call: TRBJ2-5
v_call: TRBV21-1
cdr3_aa: CASNATSSQETQYF
cdr3_nt: TGTGCCAGCAACGCGACTAGCAGCCAAGAGACCCAGTACTTC

clone_size: -
d_call: -
j_call: TRBJ2-2
v_call: TRBV7-9
cdr3_aa: CASSLDPRTNTGELFF
cdr3_nt: TGTGCCAGCAGCTTAGATCCCAGGACGAACACCGGGGAGCTGTTTTTT

clone_size: -
d_call: -
j_call: TRBJ1-4
v_call: TRBV18
cdr3_aa: CASSTTGRNEKLFF
cdr3_nt: TGTGCCAGCTCAACGACAGGTCGGAATGAAAAACTGTTTTTT

clone_size: -
d_call: -
j_call: TRBJ2-1
v_call: TRBV5-1
cdr3_aa: CASSLIPPPTSSYNEQFF
cdr3_nt: TGCGCCAGCAGCCTAATCCCCCCCCCGACGAGCTCCTACAATGAGCAGTTCTTC

clone_size: -
d_call: -
j_call: TRBJ1-2
v_call: TRBV28
cdr3_aa: CASSSARQVAGGYTF
cdr3_nt: TGTGCCAGCAGTTCCGCCCGGCAGGTCGCCGGGGGCTACACCTTC

clone_size: once
d_call: TRBD1
j_call: TRBJ2-7
v_call: TRBV7-2
cdr3_aa: CASSEQGWVSYEQYF
cdr3_nt: TGTGCCAGCAGCGAACAGGGGTGGGTCTCCTACGAGCAGTACTTC

clone_size: -
d_call: -
j_call: TRBJ1-1
v_call: TRBV27
cdr3_aa: CASSARGQGVNTEAFF
cdr3_nt: TGTGCCAGCAGTGCCAGGGGTCAGGGTGTGAACACTGAAGCTTTCTTT

clone_size: few
d_call: -
j_call: TRBJ1-3
v_call: TRBV7-9
cdr3_aa: CASSLGGGTYGNTIYF
cdr3_nt: TGTGCCAGCAGCTTAGGAGGGGGGACTTATGGAAACACCATATATTTT

clone_size: -
d_call: TRBD1
j_call: TRBJ1-1
v_call: TRBV6-5
cdr3_aa: CASSYGLGTGEAFF
cdr3_nt: TGTGCCAGCAGTTACGGGCTAGGGACAGGGGAAGCTTTCTTT

clone_size: few
d_call: -
j_call: TRBJ1-2
v_call: TRBV16
cdr3_aa: CASSQSPIATGLPINYGYTF
cdr3_nt: TGTGCCAGCAGCCAATCCCCAATCGCCACAGGCCTCCCGATCAACTATGGCTACACCTTC

clone_size: -
d_call: TRBD1
j_call: TRBJ1-1
v_call: TRBV5-1
cdr3_aa: CASSRTGSNTEAFF
cdr3_nt: TGCGCCAGCAGCCGGACAGGGAGTAACACTGAAGCTTTCTTT

clone_size: once
d_call: TRBD1
j_call: TRBJ1-2
v_call: TRBV6-6
cdr3_aa: CASSPIEGAANYGYTF
cdr3_nt: TGTGCCAGCAGTCCGATTGAGGGGGCCGCCAACTATGGCTACACCTTC

clone_size: -
d_call: -
j_call: TRBJ2-6
v_call: TRBV6-4
cdr3_aa: CASGGSGANVLTF
cdr3_nt: TGTGCCAGCGGCGGGTCTGGGGCCAACGTCCTGACTTTC

clone_size: -
d_call: TRBD1
j_call: TRBJ2-1
v_call: TRBV7-2
cdr3_aa: CASSSQQGSNEQFF
cdr3_nt: TGTGCCAGCAGCTCCCAACAGGGGAGCAATGAGCAGTTCTTC

clone_size: once
d_call: -
j_call: TRBJ1-3
v_call: TRBV9
cdr3_aa: CASSVDLISGNTIYF
cdr3_nt: TGTGCCAGCAGCGTAGACTTAATTTCTGGAAACACCATATATTTT

clone_size: -
d_call: TRBD1
j_call: TRBJ1-3
v_call: TRBV9
cdr3_aa: CASSSKRTGIGNTIYF
cdr3_nt: TGTGCCAGCAGCTCAAAGCGGACAGGGATTGGAAACACCATATATTTT

clone_size: -
d_call: -
j_call: TRBJ1-2
v_call: TRBV6-5
cdr3_aa: CASSSINGGHGYTF
cdr3_nt: TGTGCCAGCAGCTCCATCAATGGGGGCCATGGCTACACCTTC

clone_size: -
d_call: TRBD1
j_call: TRBJ1-2
v_call: TRBV7-2
cdr3_aa: CASSLKTGTGGGGYTF
cdr3_nt: TGTGCCAGCAGCTTAAAGACCGGGACAGGGGGAGGTGGCTACACCTTC

clone_size: -
d_call: -
j_call: TRBJ1-2
v_call: TRBV12-5
cdr3_aa: CASAPGQTYYGYTF
cdr3_nt: TGTGCTAGTGCCCCCGGACAGACCTACTATGGCTACACCTTC

clone_size: -
d_call: TRBD1
j_call: TRBJ1-5
v_call: TRBV6-5
cdr3_aa: CASSLQGAQQPQHF
cdr3_nt: TGTGCCAGCAGTCTTCAGGGGGCACAGCAGCCCCAGCATTTT

clone_size: -
d_call: TRBD2
j_call: TRBJ2-1
v_call: TRBV5-8
cdr3_aa: CASSFLPSGRSYNEQFF
cdr3_nt: TGTGCCAGCAGCTTTCTGCCTAGCGGCCGCTCCTACAATGAGCAGTTCTTC

clone_size: few
d_call: -
j_call: TRBJ1-1
v_call: TRBV15
cdr3_aa: CATSREGLFTEAFF
cdr3_nt: TGTGCCACCAGCAGAGAGGGGCTCTTCACTGAAGCTTTCTTT

clone_size: -
d_call: TRBD1
j_call: TRBJ2-6
v_call: TRBV5-1
cdr3_aa: CASSLPGQAISGANVLTF
cdr3_nt: TGCGCCAGCAGCCTGCCGGGACAGGCGATCTCTGGGGCCAACGTCCTGACTTTC

clone_size: once
d_call: TRBD1
j_call: TRBJ1-2
v_call: TRBV18
cdr3_aa: CASSPSDRGHGYTF
cdr3_nt: TGTGCCAGCTCACCATCGGACAGGGGGCACGGCTACACCTTC

clone_size: -
d_call: TRBD1
j_call: TRBJ1-1
v_call: TRBV28
cdr3_aa: CASSTSTGSVTEAFF
cdr3_nt: TGTGCCAGCAGTACCTCGACAGGGTCAGTGACTGAAGCTTTCTTT

clone_size: -
d_call: TRBD2
j_call: TRBJ2-7
v_call: TRBV6-2/TRBV6-3
cdr3_aa: CASSETGTTFYEQYF
cdr3_nt: TGTGCCAGCAGCGAAACCGGGACTACCTTCTACGAGCAGTACTTC

clone_size: -
d_call: -
j_call: TRBJ1-5
v_call: TRBV14
cdr3_aa: CASSRGGAGNQPQHF
cdr3_nt: TGTGCCAGCAGCCGGGGGGGGGCAGGAAATCAGCCCCAGCATTTT

clone_size: -
d_call: TRBD1
j_call: TRBJ1-5
v_call: TRBV28
cdr3_aa: CASSPGTGRNQPQHF
cdr3_nt: TGTGCCAGCAGTCCCGGGACAGGGCGCAATCAGCCCCAGCATTTT

clone_size: -
d_call: -
j_call: TRBJ1-1
v_call: TRBV18
cdr3_aa: CASSLEGDTEAFF
cdr3_nt: TGTGCCAGCTCATTGGAGGGGGACACTGAAGCTTTCTTT

clone_size: -
d_call: TRBD2
j_call: TRBJ2-1
v_call: TRBV28
cdr3_aa: CASSRTSGGSYNEQFF
cdr3_nt: TGTGCCAGCAGCCGGACTAGCGGGGGCTCCTACAATGAGCAGTTCTTC

clone_size: -
d_call: -
j_call: TRBJ1-1
v_call: TRBV30
cdr3_aa: CAWSGEPGSDTEAFF
cdr3_nt: TGTGCCTGGAGTGGGGAGCCGGGTTCGGACACTGAAGCTTTCTTT

clone_size: -
d_call: TRBD2
j_call: TRBJ2-7
v_call: TRBV7-2
cdr3_aa: CASSLSPPWGGVYSYEQYF
cdr3_nt: TGTGCCAGCAGCTTAAGTCCACCTTGGGGGGGGGTTTACTCCTACGAGCAGTACTTC

clone_size: once
d_call: TRBD1
j_call: TRBJ1-2
v_call: TRBV2
cdr3_aa: CASSEGQGHGYTF
cdr3_nt: TGTGCCAGCAGTGAGGGACAGGGACATGGCTACACCTTC